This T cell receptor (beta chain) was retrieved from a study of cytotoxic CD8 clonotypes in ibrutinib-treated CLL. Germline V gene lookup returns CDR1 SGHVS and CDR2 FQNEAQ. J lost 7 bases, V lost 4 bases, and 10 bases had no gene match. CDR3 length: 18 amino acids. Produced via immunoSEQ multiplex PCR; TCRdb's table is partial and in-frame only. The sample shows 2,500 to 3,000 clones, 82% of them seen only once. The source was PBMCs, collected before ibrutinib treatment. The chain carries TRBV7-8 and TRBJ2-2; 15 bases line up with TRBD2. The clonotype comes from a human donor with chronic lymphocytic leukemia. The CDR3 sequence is CASSSGLAGGLASGELFF. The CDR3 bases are TGTGCCAGCAGCTCAGGACTAGCGGGGGGGCTAGCTAGCGGGGAGCTGTTTTTT.